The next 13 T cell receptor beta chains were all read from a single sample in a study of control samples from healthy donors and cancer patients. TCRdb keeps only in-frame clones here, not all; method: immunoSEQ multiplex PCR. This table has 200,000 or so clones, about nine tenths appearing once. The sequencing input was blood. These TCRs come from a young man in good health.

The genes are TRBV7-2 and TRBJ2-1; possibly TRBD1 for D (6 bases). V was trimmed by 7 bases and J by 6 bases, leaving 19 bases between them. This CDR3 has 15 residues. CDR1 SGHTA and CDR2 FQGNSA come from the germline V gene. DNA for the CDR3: TGTGCCAGCATTCGAGCCCAGGGGCGCTTCAATGAGCAGTTCTTC. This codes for CASIRAQGRFNEQFF.

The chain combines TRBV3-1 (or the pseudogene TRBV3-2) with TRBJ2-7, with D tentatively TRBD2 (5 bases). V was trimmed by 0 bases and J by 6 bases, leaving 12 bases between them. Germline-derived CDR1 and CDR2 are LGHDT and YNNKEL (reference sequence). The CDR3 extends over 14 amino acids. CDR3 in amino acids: CASSQDSGRGEQYF. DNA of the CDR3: TGTGCCAGCAGCCAAGATTCTGGTCGGGGCGAGCAGTACTTC.

This CDR3 reads CASSQVSGDTEAFF. The CDR3 DNA reads as TGTGCCAGCAGCCAAGTATCAGGAGACACTGAAGCTTTCTTT. The V call is TRBV14, the J call TRBJ1-1; D gene unclear. The germline CDR1 and CDR2 sequences are SGHDN and FVKESK. The CDR3 consists of 14 residues. Trimming shortened V by 1 base and J by 3 bases, and 9 bases separated the two germline ends.

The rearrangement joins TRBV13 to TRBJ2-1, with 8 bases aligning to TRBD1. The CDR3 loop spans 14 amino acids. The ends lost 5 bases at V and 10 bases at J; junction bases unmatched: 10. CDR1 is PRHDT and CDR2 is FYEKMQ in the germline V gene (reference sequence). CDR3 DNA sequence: TGTGCCAGCAGCCTCCGGACAGGGCAGGTCGAGCAGTTCTTC. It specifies CASSLRTGQVEQFF.

Here the CDR3 reads CASSPLTGTEAFF. The CDR3 DNA reads as TGTGCCAGCAGCCCACTAACAGGGACTGAAGCTTTCTTT. This chain uses TRBV11-2 with TRBJ1-1, with a possible D match to TRBD1 (6 bases). Germline assignment: CDR1 SGHAT and CDR2 FQNNGV. Between the trimmed V and J ends, which lost 5 bases and 5 bases, there was a span of 12 bases. The CDR3 is made up of 13 amino acids.

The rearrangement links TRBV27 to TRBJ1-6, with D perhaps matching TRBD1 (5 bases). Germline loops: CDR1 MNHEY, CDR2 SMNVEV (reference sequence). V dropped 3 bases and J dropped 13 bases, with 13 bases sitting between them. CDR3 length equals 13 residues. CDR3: CASSFKLGVPLHF. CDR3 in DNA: TGTGCCAGCAGTTTCAAACTGGGGGTGCCCCTCCACTTT.

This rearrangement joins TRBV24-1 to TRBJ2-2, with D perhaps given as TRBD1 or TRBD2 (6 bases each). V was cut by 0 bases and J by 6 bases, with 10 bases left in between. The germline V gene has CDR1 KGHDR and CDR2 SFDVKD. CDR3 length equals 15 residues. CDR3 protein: CATSDLWGAAGELFF. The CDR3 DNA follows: TGTGCCACCAGTGATTTGTGGGGGGCTGCCGGGGAGCTGTTTTTT.

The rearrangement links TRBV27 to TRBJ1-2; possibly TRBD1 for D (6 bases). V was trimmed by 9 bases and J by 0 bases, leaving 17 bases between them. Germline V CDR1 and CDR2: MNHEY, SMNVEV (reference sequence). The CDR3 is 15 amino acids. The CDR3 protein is CASWFADRPNYGYTF. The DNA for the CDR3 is TGTGCCAGTTGGTTCGCGGACAGACCTAACTATGGCTACACCTTC.

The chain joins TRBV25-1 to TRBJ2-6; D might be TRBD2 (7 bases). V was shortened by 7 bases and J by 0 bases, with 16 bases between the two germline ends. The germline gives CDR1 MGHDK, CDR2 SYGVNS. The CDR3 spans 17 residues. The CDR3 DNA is TGTGCCAGCACCGAGGGGGGGAGTTACTCTGGGGCCAACGTCCTGACTTTC. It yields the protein CASTEGGSYSGANVLTF.

CDR3 loop: CASSRSRGSDTQYF. The DNA of the CDR3 is TGTGCCAGCAGCAGGAGCAGGGGCTCAGATACGCAGTATTTT. The rearrangement uses TRBV9 and TRBJ2-3, with a tentative D call TRBD1 (6 bases). The ends were cut back, 4 bases at V and 4 bases at J, with 13 bases in the middle. In germline, CDR1 is SGDLS, CDR2 YYNGEE. The CDR3 consists of 14 residues.

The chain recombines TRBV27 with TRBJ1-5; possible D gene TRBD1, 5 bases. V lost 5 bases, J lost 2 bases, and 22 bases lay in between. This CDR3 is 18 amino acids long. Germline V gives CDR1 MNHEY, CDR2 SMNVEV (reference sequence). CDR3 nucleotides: TGTGCCAGCAGTCCGGCCCGGAGAGGGGAGTTTGGCAATCAGCCCCAGCATTTT. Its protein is CASSPARRGEFGNQPQHF.

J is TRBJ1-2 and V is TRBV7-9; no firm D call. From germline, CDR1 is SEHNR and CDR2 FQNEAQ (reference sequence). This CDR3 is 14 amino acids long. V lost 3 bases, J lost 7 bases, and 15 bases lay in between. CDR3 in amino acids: CASSFEVVGVGYTF. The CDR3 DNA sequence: TGTGCCAGCAGCTTTGAGGTCGTGGGTGTTGGCTACACCTTC.

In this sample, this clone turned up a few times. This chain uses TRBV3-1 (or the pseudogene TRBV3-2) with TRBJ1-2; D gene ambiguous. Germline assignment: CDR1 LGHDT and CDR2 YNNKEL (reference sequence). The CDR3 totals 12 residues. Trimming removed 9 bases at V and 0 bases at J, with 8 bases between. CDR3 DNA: TGTGCCAGTTCACGGTCTAACTATGGCTACACCTTC. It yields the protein CASSRSNYGYTF.